This T cell receptor beta chain comes out of a study of cytomegalovirus exposure and HLA in healthy donors (dated by TCRdb to the late 2010s). Study-wide context: An earlier analysis of approximately 640 of the donors reported 250 to 300 Gb of sequence data and around 110 million unique TCR beta sequences from some 180 million T cells. The aim of the study was to test whether cataloging public T cell receptors could identify signatures of past pathogen exposure. Of the approximately 400 genotyped donors, approximately 81% were placed in the genetic ancestry cluster associated with self-reported Caucasian donors. Approximately 300 gigabases of sequencing data and about 92 million unique TCR sequences made up an early release that covered some 640 HLA-typed donors. A later genetic analysis used genome-wide SNP genotypes for about 55% of the 666 donors, treating that subset as a discovery cohort. Across approximately 400 genotyped donors of the cohort, an average of approximately 240,000 unique TCR beta nucleotide sequences per donor were sequenced, and approximately 19% of those sequences were non-productive. Several DR-DQ haplotypes were treated as single units for association and clustering because of strong linkage in the cohort. Alongside the repertoire data, information on donor age, sex, ethnicity and CMV serostatus was compiled. Typing coverage varied by locus: roughly 629-630 donors for A, B, C, DRB1 and DQB1; approximately 560 for DQA1; approximately 570 for DPA1; some 470 for DPB1. Along with the roughly 610-subject first cohort, a separate validation cohort of roughly 110 different subjects was used. High-throughput TCR immunosequencing, statistical association of individual TCRs with disease status, and machine learning were combined to predict cytomegalovirus infection status. Class I and class II HLA loci were covered by the typing at four-digit resolution. The study used immunosequencing to profile the T cell repertoires of approximately 630 subjects and linked those repertoires to cytomegalovirus serostatus. Every discovery cohort repertoire had been produced on one sequencing platform. In a later analysis, previously published TCR beta repertoires from several hundred donors were re-analyzed and high-resolution HLA genotyping was added so that TCR occurrence patterns could be studied. Rather than using new phenotypic data, the later analysis identified candidate immune exposures from TCR beta sequences and from how often those sequences occurred across donors. To decide whether each TCR beta V gene segment behaved as functional or pseudogenic, an earlier analysis of approximately 590 of the donors relied on high-throughput TCR beta sequencing.

Concerning this clone: Its binding antigen is unknown. No qualities accompany the bases; no much larger clone lies one base away.

In total, 600 or so healthy bone marrow donors made up the cohort. At the time of sampling, all cohort members were nominally healthy, though unrecorded immune exposures were likely present. The donor tested CMV seropositive and was one of the 289 seropositive cohort members. Every donor gave a peripheral blood sample, and the peripheral blood mononuclear cells from that sample were used for TCR beta sequencing. Genomic DNA extraction from the blood cell samples was performed with the Qiagen DNeasy Blood Extraction Kit. Libraries were built with the immunoSEQ multiplex PCR assay. For the multiplex PCR, a mixture combining 60 forward primers for TCR Vbeta segments and 13 reverse primers for TCR Jbeta segments was used. The CDR3 region of rearranged TCR beta genes was amplified from genomic DNA by a multiplex PCR assay. Amplified TCR beta libraries were sequenced as 87-base-pair reads on the Illumina HiSeq System. Under the source paper's analysis protocol: In a later analysis, some 80 million unique TCR beta chains were counted across the approximately 670 repertoires, and around 10 million of these chains were shared by at least two donors. A nearest-neighbor algorithm error-corrected the raw reads and collapsed the reads into unique sequences, merging closely related sequences to remove PCR and sequencing errors. CDR3 sequences were aligned to IMGT reference sequences to assign V, D and J gene segments. For a sequence to be retained, a match of at least six nucleotides was required to both a V gene segment and a J gene segment. A rearrangement counted as productive if the CDR3 had no stop codons and remained in frame with V and J, and every other rearrangement counted as non-productive. Following IMGT convention, CDR3 was defined as the stretch from the second conserved V-encoded cysteine to the conserved J-encoded phenylalanine. The earlier analysis of about 590 of the donors excluded sequences that lacked an unambiguous match to a single V gene segment. In an earlier analysis of around 590 of the donors, a V segment was called functional when productive rearrangements were above 56.7%, and segregating when the standard deviation between donors exceeded 5%. To diagnose cytomegalovirus status from the catalog of TCR beta chain sequences, a statistical classification framework was built. In a later analysis, TCR nucleotide sequences were compared against IMGT/GENE-DB human TR gene sequences so that V and J genes could be assigned. In a later analysis, CDR3 sequences and most-parsimonious VDJ recombination scenarios were assigned using the TCRdist pipeline. A later analysis defined each TCR beta chain by its CDR3 amino acid sequence plus V-gene family, and excluded reads lacking a unique V-gene family. As a way to deal with suspected cross-contamination and a sequencing artifact, a later analysis dropped hundreds of nucleotide sequences that were highly shared and had low generation probability. In a later analysis, a clonal expansion index was calculated for each public chain from normalized within-repertoire ranks of inferred template counts. A later analysis computed generation probabilities with a VDJ recombination model fitted to out-of-frame rearrangements, and checked the results against IGoR. A later analysis scored TCR-TCR, TCR-HLA and TCR-CMV co-occurrence with hypergeometric tests, applying a repertoire-size bias correction to TCR pairs. In a later analysis, false discovery rates were estimated by permuting HLA or CMV assignments 20 times. In a later analysis, co-occurring TCRs were grouped using DBSCAN, with TCRdist sequence similarity added in when clustering inside HLA-allele-positive subsets. Repertoires with fewer than 30,000 or more than 120,000 public chains were left out of co-occurrence clustering, as were five repertoires with anomalous nucleotide sharing. As stored in TCRdb, this immuneACCESS dataset retains in-frame rearrangements with V and J assigned. A fraction of the clones does not appear; measured against another copy, unresolved V genes explain less than half of the discrepancy, and the remainder lacks a known reason. The V and J calls and the clone size are those of that table, but D and trimming were determined from the DNA. The sample table holds approximately 170,000 clones, of which approximately 80% were seen once. The ten largest clones represent approximately 4.1% of the sample.

Broad study findings and their caveats: The only immune exposure information available for the cohort was CMV serostatus. Across donors, most TCR sequences were observed very rarely, whereas some public TCRs were present in many individuals. The 87-base-pair reads could not distinguish some IMGT-functional V segments, including TRBV6-2 and TRBV6-3, so those segments were excluded. In an earlier analysis of more than 450 of the donors, most TCR beta V segments were observed in productive rearrangements about 87% or about 30% of the time, broadly matching IMGT annotations. In a later analysis, 16,951 TCR beta sequences were associated with specific HLA alleles at a false discovery rate of 0.05. Strong co-occurrence of HLA alleles, especially DR and DQ, made assigning TCR associations to individual alleles difficult. In a later analysis, the rate of TCR association differed among HLA loci, with DRB1 alleles having the most associated TCRs and HLA-C alleles having the fewest. In a later analysis, most CMV-associated TCR beta chains were found to appear HLA-restricted, with HLA associations seemingly driven largely by CMV exposure. The cohort was sequenced for TCR beta chains only, and without alpha or paired-chain data the features that could be detected were limited. About 17 rarely observed V segments, including chromosome 9 orphons, were excluded from the earlier analysis of several hundred of the donors because counts were too low. Compared with equally common non-associated chains, HLA-associated TCR beta chains in a later analysis were more clonally expanded and had lower generation probabilities. In the study, around 160 TCR beta chains were listed as associated with cytomegalovirus. A cluster of highly shared sequence variants was judged likely to represent a technical artifact of the sequencing pipeline. Linkage disequilibrium might explain the correlated functional status among segregating V segments, but an unknown experimental factor could not be ruled out. An association between a missense DCLRE1C variant and V-gene and J-gene trimming of TCR beta chains was found in a later genetic analysis and replicated in an independent cohort. A further reported finding was that TCR beta sequences accurately predicted the HLA-A and HLA-B alleles for most subjects in the first cohort. In vitro tests confirmed that a few of the cytomegalovirus-associated TCR beta chains recognize cytomegalovirus antigens. In a later analysis, several top co-occurrence clusters were reported to appear linked to parvovirus B19, influenza, CMV and Epstein-Barr virus. Sequencing depth was assumed to be roughly uniform across donors in the presence/absence analyses, though that assumption may not hold. The authors suggested that the approach could potentially be generalized to other disease states and immunological phenotypes. Because HLA typing was missing for some donors at each locus, association tests included only the typed subset. The classifier was reported to diagnose cytomegalovirus status with high specificity and sensitivity in both the original cohort and the validation cohort. According to a later genetic analysis, donors in an Asian-associated ancestry cluster had fewer N-insertions in productive TCRs than the approximately 630-donor mean.

Here V drops 5 bases and J drops 0 bases, and the junction holds 3 bases not matched to any gene. The cysteine opens and the phenylalanine closes a CDR3 of 15 amino acids. The sequence is cut down to CDR3 DNA, 45 bases in frame from base 1. The germline V gene provides CDR1 SGHTA and CDR2 FQGTGA. This TCR was recovered from a woman between 45 and 60 years old in good health and CMV-seropositive. Input material: PBMCs. The sequence links TRBV7-3 to TRBJ2-3, with 9 bases aligning to TRBD2. CDR3 loop: CASSHLAGSTDTQYF. The sequenced DNA is TGTGCCAGCAGCCATCTAGCGGGAAGCACAGATACGCAGTATTTT.